This is a list of T cell receptor beta chains from one sample in a study of T-cell memory formation after mild COVID-19. TCRdb re-derived calls from the 5' RACE reads in MiXCR, one entry per CDR3 protein. The sample contains around 510,000 distinct CDR3 sequences, about 22% of which appear only once. The specimen sequenced was PBMCs or a T cell subset sorted from them (not recorded which). The receptors come from an adult woman who had mild COVID-19 (a few samples of this study predate the infection). Cell type and time point are not known. The CDR3 runs from the conserved cysteine through the conserved F or W.

V	CDR3
TRBV7-7	CASSQTSGGGETQYF
TRBV7-9	CASSPQSGRGAYEQYF
TRBV5-1	CASFTGVRGETQYF
TRBV27	CASSLYGLAYEQYF
TRBV7-2	CASSLLGVQETQYF
TRBV6-2/TRBV6-3	CASRRGLAGGETQYF
TRBV20-1	CSANPGTGAYEQYF
TRBV12-3/TRBV12-4	CASSLYIPPPGLAGTYEQYF
TRBV6-5	CASSLRGQVTSDEQFF
TRBV7-9	CASSQLGFYEQYF
TRBV3-1	CASSLSGTVSNSPLHF
TRBV5-1	CASRVQGLQETQYF
TRBV12-3/TRBV12-4	CASSLGSGARETQYF
TRBV29-1	CSAAPGGTEAFF